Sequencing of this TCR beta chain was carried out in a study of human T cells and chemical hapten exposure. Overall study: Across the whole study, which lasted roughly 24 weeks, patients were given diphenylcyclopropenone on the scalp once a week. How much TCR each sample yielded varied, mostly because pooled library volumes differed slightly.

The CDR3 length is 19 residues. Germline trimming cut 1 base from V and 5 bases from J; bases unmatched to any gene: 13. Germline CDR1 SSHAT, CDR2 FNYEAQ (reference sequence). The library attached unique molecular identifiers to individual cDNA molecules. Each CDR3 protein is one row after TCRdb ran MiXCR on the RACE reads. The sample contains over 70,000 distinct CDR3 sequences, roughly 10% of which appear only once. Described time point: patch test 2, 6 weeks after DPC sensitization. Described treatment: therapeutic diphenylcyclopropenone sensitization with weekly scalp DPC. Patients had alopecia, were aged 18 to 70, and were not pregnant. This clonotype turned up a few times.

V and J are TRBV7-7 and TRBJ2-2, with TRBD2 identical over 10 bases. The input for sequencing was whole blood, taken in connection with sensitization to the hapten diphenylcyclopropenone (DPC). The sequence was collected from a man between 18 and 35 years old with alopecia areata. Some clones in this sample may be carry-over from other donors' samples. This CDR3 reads CASSLVLLAGALRTGELFF. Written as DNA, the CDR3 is TGTGCCAGCAGCTTAGTTCTGCTAGCGGGGGCCCTGAGGACCGGGGAGCTGTTTTTT.